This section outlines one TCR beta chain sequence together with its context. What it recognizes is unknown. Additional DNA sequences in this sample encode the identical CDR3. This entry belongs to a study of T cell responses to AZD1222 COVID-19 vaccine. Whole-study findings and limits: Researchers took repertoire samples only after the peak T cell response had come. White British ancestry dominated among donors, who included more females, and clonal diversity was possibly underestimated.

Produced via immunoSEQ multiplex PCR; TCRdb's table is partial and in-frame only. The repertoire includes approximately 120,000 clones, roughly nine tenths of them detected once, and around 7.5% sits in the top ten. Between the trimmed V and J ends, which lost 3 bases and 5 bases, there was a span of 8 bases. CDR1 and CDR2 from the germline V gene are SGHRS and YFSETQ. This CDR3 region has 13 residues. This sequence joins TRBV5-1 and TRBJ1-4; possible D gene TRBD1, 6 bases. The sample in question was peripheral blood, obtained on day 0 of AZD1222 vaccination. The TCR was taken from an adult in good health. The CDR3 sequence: CASSSGTNEKLFF. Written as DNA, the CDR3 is TGCGCCAGCAGCTCCGGGACAAATGAAAAACTGTTTTTT.